These 21 T cell receptor beta chains originate from one sample sequenced in a study of early T cells in non-severe SARS-CoV-2 infection. Via MiXCR, TCRdb re-called the 5' RACE reads, giving one row per CDR3 protein. Here the sample spans some 30,000 distinct CDR3 sequences, around 5.2% being singletons. The sample consisted of whole blood. These receptors all stem from an adult who was a healthcare worker with PCR-confirmed SARS-CoV-2 infection or an uninfected control (not recorded which).

This clonotype was found many times. This chain connects TRBV9 to TRBJ1-2; D is perhaps TRBD1 (6 bases). This CDR3 has 15 residues. Germline V lookup: CDR1 SGDLS, CDR2 YYNGEE. Trimming shortened V by 4 bases and J by 8 bases, and 21 bases separated the two germline ends. CDR3 bases: TGTGCCAGCAGCCCTTCCTGGGGGGGCTCGGGAGGCTACACCTTC. This translates into CASSPSWGGSGGYTF. The complete variable domain, with remaining parts taken from reference TRBV9 and TRBJ1-2, reads DSGVTQTPKHLITATGQRVTLRCSPRSGDLSVYWYQQSLDQGLQFLIQYYNGEERAKGNILERFSAQQFPDLHSELNLSSLELGDSALYFCASSPSWGGSGGYTFGSGTRLTVV.

This clonotype was seen ten or more times. V usage is TRBV7-8 and J usage is TRBJ2-2; D is undetermined. With 4 bases removed from V and 3 bases from J, the gap between germline ends came to 18 bases. The germline CDR1 and CDR2 sequences are SGHVS and FQNEAQ. CDR3 length equals 17 residues. Here the CDR3 reads CASSSQTRQDYTGELFF. CDR3 sequence (DNA): TGTGCCAGCAGCTCTCAGACACGCCAAGATTACACCGGGGAGCTGTTTTTT.

The table lists this clonotype with many counts. Here the CDR3 reads CSARLAGSDNEQFF. The CDR3, as DNA: TGCAGTGCTAGACTAGCGGGGAGCGACAATGAGCAGTTCTTC. This chain links TRBV20-1 with TRBJ2-1, with 9 bases aligning to TRBD2. There are 14 residues in the CDR3. Germline trimming cut 2 bases from V and 5 bases from J; bases unmatched to any gene: 4. Germline V lookup: CDR1 DFQATT, CDR2 SNEGSKA (reference sequence).

The chain links TRBV12-3 or TRBV12-4 to TRBJ1-2; D gene unclear. V dropped 3 bases and J dropped 8 bases, with 7 bases sitting between them. The CDR3 sequence is 11 residues long. CDR3 nucleotide sequence: TGTGCCAGCAGTTTTAAAAAAGGCTACACCTTC. It yields the protein CASSFKKGYTF.

This clonotype occurred many times. J is TRBJ2-2 and V is TRBV5-1, with D unclear. The CDR3 loop spans 15 amino acids. Germline V lookup: CDR1 SGHRS, CDR2 YFSETQ. The V end lost 4 bases, the J end lost 4 bases, and 14 bases lay between the germline ends. CDR3 bases: TGCGCCAGCAGCCGTCAGGCCCTCCTCACCGGGGAGCTGTTTTTT. This translates into CASSRQALLTGELFF.

This clonotype appeared many times. This chain connects TRBV7-9 to TRBJ2-7, with 7 bases fitting TRBD1. Trimming removed 5 bases from V and 2 bases from J; junction bases left unmatched: 9. CDR1 is SEHNR and CDR2 is FQNEAQ in the germline V gene (reference sequence). The CDR3 spans 15 residues. The CDR3: CASSPKTGWAYEQYF. The DNA of the CDR3 is TGTGCCAGCAGCCCCAAGACAGGGTGGGCCTACGAGCAGTACTTC.

This clonotype was picked up many times. This chain joins TRBV6-5 and TRBJ1-1, with 11 positions matching TRBD1. This CDR3 has 12 residues. V was pared by 7 bases and J by 12 bases, with 7 bases of the junction left unmatched. The germline gives CDR1 MNHEY, CDR2 SVGAGI. CDR3 coding DNA: TGTGCCAGCACCATAGGACAGGGGGCGACTTTCTTT. Residues: CASTIGQGATFF.

This clonotype was seen more than once but under ten times. The chain couples TRBV10-3 to TRBJ1-6; no clear D gene. V lost 10 bases to trimming and J lost 6 bases, with 10 bases between them. The CDR3 has 12 residues. Germline assignment: CDR1 ENHRY and CDR2 SYGVKD. Here the CDR3 reads CATRESNSPLHF. The CDR3 nucleotides read TGTGCCACCCGTGAGAGTAATTCACCCCTCCACTTT.

There are a few counts of this clonotype. This sequence joins TRBV5-8 and TRBJ2-4; tentative D call: TRBD2 (6 bases). CDR3 length: 15 amino acids. Trimming took off 5 bases at V and 9 bases at J, with 21 bases between the two ends. CDR1 is SGHTS, CDR2 YDEGEE, per germline. The CDR3 spells CASSSFPRGLGIQYF. CDR3 coding DNA: TGTGCCAGCAGTAGCTTTCCCCGGGGGTTGGGCATTCAGTACTTC.

This clonotype showed up many times. V and J are TRBV28 and TRBJ2-1; 9 bases line up with TRBD2. Germline lookup yields CDR1 MDHEN and CDR2 SYDVKM. The CDR3 runs to 12 residues. V shed 6 bases and J 10 bases; nucleotides not matched to a gene: 4. CDR3 loop: CASRLAGYEQFF. The DNA for the CDR3 is TGTGCCAGCAGGCTAGCGGGGTACGAGCAGTTCTTC.

This clonotype has a handful of counts. The chain is built from TRBV5-1 and TRBJ1-1; 7 bases are a match to TRBD1. Germline V gene lookup returns CDR1 SGHRS and CDR2 YFSETQ. With V trimmed by 4 bases and J by 0 bases, 9 bases remained unmatched. This CDR3 has 16 amino acids. Written as DNA, the CDR3 is TGCGCCAGCAGCCAGGTGGGACAGCTAATGAACACTGAAGCTTTCTTT. Its translation is CASSQVGQLMNTEAFF.

V usage is TRBV7-3 and J usage is TRBJ2-7; TRBD2 is a possible D gene (5 bases). The CDR3 is 14 residues long. Trimming took off 2 bases at V and 5 bases at J, with 13 bases between the two ends. Germline CDR1 SGHTA, CDR2 FQGTGA. The CDR3 nucleotides are TGTGCCAGCAGCTTAGGCGGGCCATCACACGAGCAGTACTTC. Translation gives CASSLGGPSHEQYF.

This clonotype has at least ten counts. This chain links TRBV15 with TRBJ2-1; D not resolved. Trimming shortened V by 0 bases and J by 9 bases, and 9 bases separated the two germline ends. Per the germline V gene, CDR1 is LNHNV and CDR2 is YYDKDF (reference sequence). The CDR3 sequence is 13 residues long. CDR3 region: CATSREFVGEQFF. The CDR3 nucleotides read TGTGCCACCAGCAGAGAGTTTGTCGGTGAGCAGTTCTTC. The variable domain in full, with the rest retrieved from reference TRBV15 and TRBJ2-1, is DAMVIQNPRYQVTQFGKPVTLSCSQTLNHNVMYWYQQKSSQAPKLLFHYYDKDFNNEADTPDNFQSRRPNTSFCFLDIRSPGLGDTAMYLCATSREFVGEQFFGPGTRLTVL.

This clonotype was counted many times. CDR3 sequence: CASSSITTDEQYF. The CDR3 nucleotides read TGCGCCAGCAGCTCGATCACAACGGACGAGCAGTACTTC. This sequence joins TRBV5-1 and TRBJ2-7, with D hard to call. V dropped 3 bases and J dropped 5 bases, with 12 bases sitting between them. Germline CDR1 reads SGHRS; CDR2 reads YFSETQ. This CDR3 has 13 residues.

The chain employs TRBV7-9 and TRBJ2-7; tentatively, D is TRBD1 (6 bases). Germline CDR1 is SEHNR and CDR2 is FQNEAQ (reference sequence). The CDR3 totals 16 residues. Deletions cut 1 base from V and 2 bases from J, with 15 bases between. The CDR3 region is CASSLVPPGDPYEQYF. CDR3 bases: TGTGCCAGCAGCTTAGTCCCCCCAGGGGACCCCTACGAGCAGTACTTC.

The table lists this clonotype with many counts. The CDR3 coding sequence is TGCAGTGCTAGGGGCTTTCGGGACTACGAGCAGTACTTC. Residues: CSARGFRDYEQYF. This rearrangement joins TRBV20-1 to TRBJ2-7; possible D gene TRBD2, 5 bases. CDR1 is DFQATT, CDR2 SNEGSKA, per germline (reference sequence). The ends were cut back, 3 bases at V and 3 bases at J, with 12 bases in the middle. The CDR3 is 13 residues long.

The sample holds many counts of this clonotype. The chain couples TRBV29-1 to TRBJ2-5, with 7 bases fitting TRBD1. Germline V gene data show CDR1 as SQVTM and CDR2 as ANQGSEA. The CDR3 is made up of 13 amino acids. The junction had 11 bases not matched to a gene; V was cut back by 7 bases and J by 6 bases. DNA for the CDR3: TGCAGCGCCGATGGCGCAGGGGGTCAGACCCAGTACTTC. Translating gives CSADGAGGQTQYF.

This clonotype has at least ten counts. CDR3 amino acids: CASSRRPGLAEYNEQFF. DNA of the CDR3: TGTGCCAGCAGTAGAAGACCGGGACTAGCGGAATACAATGAGCAGTTCTTC. This chain uses TRBV4-2 with TRBJ2-1; 11 bases align to TRBD2. Germline trimming cut 6 bases from V and 4 bases from J; bases unmatched to any gene: 11. Germline CDR1 is LGHNA and CDR2 is YNFKEQ. CDR3 length equals 17 residues.

This clonotype came up many times. The rearrangement links TRBV14 to TRBJ2-7, with D tentatively TRBD1 (5 bases). Per germline, CDR1 SGHDN and CDR2 FVKESK. V shed 1 base and J shed 2 bases, with 9 bases lying between them. The CDR3 is 14 amino acids. CDR3 residues: CASSQGQGAYEQYF. Written as DNA, the CDR3 is TGTGCCAGCAGCCAAGGGCAGGGCGCCTACGAGCAGTACTTC.

V gene TRBV19 combines with J gene TRBJ2-3; D is unclear. Germline V gene data show CDR1 as LNHDA and CDR2 as SQIVND (reference sequence). Trimming stripped 3 bases from V and 6 bases from J, with 10 bases between. This CDR3 comprises 13 residues. The CDR3 coding sequence is TGTGCCAGTAGTATGGGCAGCCCGGATACGCAGTATTTT. As protein: CASSMGSPDTQYF.

This clonotype was seen only a few times. The V and J genes are TRBV7-9 and TRBJ2-7; D is perhaps TRBD1 (5 bases). There are 14 residues in the CDR3. Trimming took 5 bases from V and 5 from J, leaving 16 bases between them. Germline V lookup: CDR1 SEHNR, CDR2 FQNEAQ (reference sequence). Here the CDR3 reads CASSPRLGHDEQYF. The CDR3 nucleotides are TGTGCCAGCAGCCCGAGGTTGGGGCATGACGAGCAGTACTTC.